This T cell receptor beta chain was captured by sequencing in a study of neurological immune-mediated disorders (dated by TCRdb to the late 2010s). The study in broad terms: Among the 35 or so multiple sclerosis patients, relapsing-remitting MS was present in some 31 and secondary progressive MS was present in 3. The cohort was made up of 68 subjects, consisting of around 15 HAM/TSP patients, roughly 35 multiple sclerosis patients and 20 or so healthy controls. The roughly 99 TCR-beta libraries covered PBMC samples along with longitudinal samples, technical triplicates, and paired sorted CD4+ and CD8+ T-cell subsets. The study compared peripheral blood TCR-beta repertoires of HTLV-I-associated myelopathy (HAM/TSP) patients, multiple sclerosis patients and healthy controls using UMI-based sequencing. Overall results and qualifications from the work: The MS cluster showed no association with clinical or MRI features, and the authors stated that larger cohorts are needed. No identical CDR3 amino acid sequences were found to be shared among expanded clones across subjects, suggesting that TCR-beta repertoires were private in all groups. Repertoires from 18 of 34 MS patients were grouped by phylogenetic analysis into a cluster of related CDR3 sequences, suggesting a possible repertoire-level signature. The highest TCR clonal expansion was observed in HAM/TSP patients, whereas the lowest was observed in MS patients, even when compared with healthy controls.

cDNA was synthesized by template-switch 5'RACE using a primer carrying a 10-nucleotide random unique molecular identifier by which each TCR transcript was tagged. Over 170 million TCR-beta sequences, covering 15-18 subjects, were produced in each sequencing run. The RNeasy kit was used to extract total RNA. TCR-beta VDJ regions were amplified with primers for the TCR constant region and the 5'RACE anchor, using the KAPA Real-time Library Amplification kit. A first PCR added sample indexes and Illumina adaptors, after which a second PCR increased the library yield. After Ampure bead purification, the roughly 650 bp TCR product was size-selected on a 2% E-gel SizeSelection system. Before pooling, library quality was checked on a Bioanalyzer, concentration was measured with Qubit, and libraries were quantified with the Kapa Library Quantification kit. An Illumina HiSeq 2500 sequenced the libraries paired-end 2 x 150 bp. To increase sequence diversity, about 23-32% phiX was spiked into each library pool. Processing in the source paper ran as follows. The UMI-based MiGEC pipeline processed quality-filtered reads and removed over 75% of raw TCR sequences during error correction. IMGT germline references were used for aligning VDJ genes, and each clonotype was defined as a unique CDR3 amino acid sequence together with its V-J genes. Clonal expansion, Shannon diversity and CDR3 relatedness were evaluated with VDJtools (CalcPairwiseDistances, ClusterSamples), while phylogenetic trees were built in CLCbio workbench. A clone was classed as expanded if it had 8 or more unique UMIs, a cutoff based on coefficient-of-variation modelling across technical triplicates. In-frame beta chains were kept once TCRdb had trimmed the public reads at Q25 with fastp and called clones with MiXCR. Records with the same CDR3 protein are collapsed into one entry carrying the most frequent genes and DNA. The V and J calls were not made by the authors but by TCRdb's processing. The sample table lists about 50,000 distinct CDR3 sequences, under 2% of them with a count of one. The leading ten clones occupy less than 2.5% of the sample.

Its CDR3 holds 14 amino acids, cysteine through phenylalanine. Only CDR3 DNA is held: 42 bases, read in frame from base 1. Trimming costs V 0 bases and J 0 bases, and their ends lie 6 bases apart. The germline V gene yields SGHAT for CDR1 and FQNNGV for CDR2. This clonotype was seen many times. Its antigen remains undetermined. The input lacks base qualities; no much larger clone sits a single base away. For unsorted PBMC libraries, 2 million PBMCs were used after storage in RNAlater at -80 degrees C until RNA extraction. The multiple sclerosis patients were enrolled in a US clinical protocol that evaluated disease progression with magnetic resonance imaging. Peripheral blood was subjected to Ficoll-Hypaque density gradient centrifugation to isolate PBMCs, which were then cryopreserved in liquid nitrogen.

Recombination linked TRBV11-2 to TRBJ2-7; there is no confident call for the D gene. The TCR was taken from a woman aged 40 to 49 with multiple sclerosis. Sequencing was carried out using PBMCs. The encoded CDR3 is CASSLDRSSYEQYF. The DNA is as follows: TGTGCCAGCAGCTTAGACAGGAGCTCCTACGAGCAGTACTTC.